This T cell receptor beta chain derives from a study of beta chain features in type 1 diabetes. Whole-study results and caveats: Naive, central memory and Treg TCRB repertoires appeared more alike in patients than in healthy donors.

As regards this clone: Its antigen is still unknown.

CDR1 SGHRS and CDR2 YFSETQ come from the germline V gene. The CDR3 has 16 residues. The V and J ends lost 3 bases and 4 bases, in that order; junction bases with no gene match: 6. The isolated RNA, all of it, was reverse transcribed, so expressed TCRB transcripts were what got sequenced. Some clones are missing from TCRdb's copy, which holds only in-frame ones; the method was immunoSEQ multiplex PCR. The sample consists of just under 150,000 clones, more than 9% of them appearing once. The TCR was taken from a man younger than 35 in good health. Sequencing was carried out using naive CD4+ T cells from blood. This chain joins TRBV5-1 and TRBJ2-2, with 10 bases identical to TRBD2. CDR3 nucleotide sequence: TGCGCCAGCAGCTCGAGCGGGGGGGCCGTCACCGGGGAGCTGTTTTTT. Encoded protein: CASSSSGGAVTGELFF.